This T cell receptor beta chain was recovered during a study of tumor-infiltrating lymphocytes in oesophageal squamous cell carcinoma. TCRdb analysed the PCR reads with MiXCR anew, one entry per CDR3 protein. The table lists under 20,000 distinct CDR3 sequences, around 41% of them singletons, with approximately 33% in the top ten. The CDR3 sequence is 16 residues long. The germline CDR1 and CDR2 sequences are MGHRA and YSYEKL. With 0 bases removed from V and 4 bases from J, the gap between germline ends came to 12 bases. This clonotype was counted many times. The chain is built from TRBV4-1 and TRBJ1-4; TRBD1 might be the D (6 bases). The TCR sequence derives from a female donor with esophageal squamous cell carcinoma. The sequenced sample consisted of normal esophageal tissue next to the tumor. Here the CDR3 DNA reads TGCGCCAGCAGCCAAGAGGGTAGGGGGGATAATGAAAAACTGTTTTTT. This codes for CASSQEGRGDNEKLFF.